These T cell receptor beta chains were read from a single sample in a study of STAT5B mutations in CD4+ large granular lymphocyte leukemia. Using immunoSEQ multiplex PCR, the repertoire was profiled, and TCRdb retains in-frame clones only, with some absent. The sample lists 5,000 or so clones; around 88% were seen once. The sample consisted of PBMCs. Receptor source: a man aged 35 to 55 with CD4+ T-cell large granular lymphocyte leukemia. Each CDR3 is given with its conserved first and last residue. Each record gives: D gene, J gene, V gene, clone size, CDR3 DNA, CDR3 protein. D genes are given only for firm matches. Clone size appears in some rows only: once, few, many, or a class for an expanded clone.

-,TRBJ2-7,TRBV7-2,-,TGTGCCAGCAGCTCGGGGACCGGGTTACAGCAGGACTTC,CASSSGTGLQQDF
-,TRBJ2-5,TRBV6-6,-,TGTGCCAGCAGGCAAGAGACCCAGTACTTC,CASRQETQYF
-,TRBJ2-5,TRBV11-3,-,TGTGCCAGCAGCGCCAAGGGAGTCGCGAAGACCCAGTACTTC,CASSAKGVAKTQYF
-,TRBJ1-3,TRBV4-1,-,TGCGCCAGCAGCCATGTCGGGGCGGGAGGAAACACCATATATTTT,CASSHVGAGGNTIYF
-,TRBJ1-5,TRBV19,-,TGTGCCAGTACCCCACACGGCCAGGGCGGAGGAAATCAGCCCCAGCATTTT,CASTPHGQGGGNQPQHF
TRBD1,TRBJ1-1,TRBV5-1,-,TGCGCCAGCAGCTTGGGGACAGGGGGCGGACTGAACACTGAAGCTTTCTTT,CASSLGTGGGLNTEAFF
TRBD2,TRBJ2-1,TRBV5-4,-,TGTGCCAGCAGCCCGGGGGGGGGAATATACAATGAGCAGTTCTTC,CASSPGGGIYNEQFF
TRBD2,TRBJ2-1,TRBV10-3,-,TGTGCCATCAGTTGGACTAGCGACTACAATGAGCAGTTCTTC,CAISWTSDYNEQFF
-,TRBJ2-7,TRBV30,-,TGTGCCTGGAGTGCGGAGCGGAACTACGAGCAGTACTTC,CAWSAERNYEQYF
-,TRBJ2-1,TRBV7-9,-,TGTGCCAGCAGCTTAGGGTACAATGAGCAGTTCTTC,CASSLGYNEQFF
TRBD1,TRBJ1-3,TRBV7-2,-,TGTGCCAGCAGGGTCGCCAGGGGGCTAGTAAACACCATATATTTT,CASRVARGLVNTIYF
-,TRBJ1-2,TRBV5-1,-,TGCGCCAGCAGCTTACCGGGACCCACTAACTATGGCTACACCTTC,CASSLPGPTNYGYTF
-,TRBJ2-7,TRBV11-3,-,TGTGCCAGCAGCCACGAAAAAACAGGCCCCAGCTCCTACGAGCAGTACTTC,CASSHEKTGPSSYEQYF
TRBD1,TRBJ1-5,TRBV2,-,TGTGCCAGCAGCCTTAGACAGGGTAATCAGCCCCAGCATTTT,CASSLRQGNQPQHF
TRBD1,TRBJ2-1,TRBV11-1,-,TGTGCCAGCAGCCGTCGAACAGGGGGAACCTACAATGAGCAGTTCTTC,CASSRRTGGTYNEQFF
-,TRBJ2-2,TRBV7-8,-,TGTGCCAGCAGCGCCCTGGTAGGGAAGAACACCGGGGAGCTGTTTTTT,CASSALVGKNTGELFF
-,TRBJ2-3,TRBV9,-,TGTGCCAGCAGCGTACTAGTGTTGGATACGCAGTATTTT,CASSVLVLDTQYF
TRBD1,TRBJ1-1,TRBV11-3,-,TGTGCCAGCAGCTTCGAAGGGGGCAGCAACACTGAAGCTTTCTTT,CASSFEGGSNTEAFF
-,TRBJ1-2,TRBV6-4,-,TGTGCCAGCAGTGACTCGATTTCGGTCTATGGCTACACCTTC,CASSDSISVYGYTF
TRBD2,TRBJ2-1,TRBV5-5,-,TGTGCCAGCAGTCCGTTTAGCGGGAGTGTCTCGGACAATGAGCAGTTCTTC,CASSPFSGSVSDNEQFF
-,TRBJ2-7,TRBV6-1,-,TGTGCCAGCAGTGAAGTGGGAGTGAAGTACTTC,CASSEVGVKYF
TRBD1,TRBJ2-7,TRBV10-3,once,TGTGCCATCAGTGAGTCGACAGGGACCTCGGGGGAGCAGTACTTC,CAISESTGTSGEQYF
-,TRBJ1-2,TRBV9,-,TGTGCCAGCAGCGTAGAGGGGGGCGTAGGCTACACCTTC,CASSVEGGVGYTF
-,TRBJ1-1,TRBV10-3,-,TGTGCCACCCGGGGAACGGAGCCTACTGAAGCTTTCTTT,CATRGTEPTEAFF
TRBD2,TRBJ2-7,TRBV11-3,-,TGTGCCAGCAGCTTAGTTAGTGCGGGACTAACAAACTACGAGCAGTACTTC,CASSLVSAGLTNYEQYF
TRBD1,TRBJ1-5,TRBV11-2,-,TGTGCCAGCAGCGAACAGGGGGATCAGCCCCAGCATTTT,CASSEQGDQPQHF
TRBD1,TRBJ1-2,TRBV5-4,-,TGTGCCAGCAGCTTGGAATTTGGGACAGGGGGAAAGAGTAACTATGGCTACACCTTC,CASSLEFGTGGKSNYGYTF
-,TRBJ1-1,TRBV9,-,TGTGCCAGCAGCCTCCGGACAAGCTACACTGAAGCTTTCTTT,CASSLRTSYTEAFF
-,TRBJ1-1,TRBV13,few,TGTGCCAGCAGCCAAACCGGGATACTCTTAAGGGGCACTGAAGCTTTCTTT,CASSQTGILLRGTEAFF
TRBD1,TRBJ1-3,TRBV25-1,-,TGTGCCAGCAGTGAACCTCCTGGACAGGGGATTGGAAACACCATATATTTT,CASSEPPGQGIGNTIYF
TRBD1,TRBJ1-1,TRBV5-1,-,TGCGCCAGCAGCTTTAAGATTCAAGGGACAGGGCTCACTGAAGCTTTCTTT,CASSFKIQGTGLTEAFF